This is a list of T cell receptor beta chains from one sample in a study of metastatic and nonmetastatic thyroid tumors. TCRdb reprocessed the PCR reads using MiXCR. Among over 20,000 clones, about 11% were seen once, and the ten largest hold 6.5% to 9%. The sequencing input was blood. All receptors come from a female donor with papillary thyroid cancer or a benign thyroid nodule (not recorded which). Some clones in this sample may be carry-over from other donors' samples. CDR3s include the opening cysteine and the closing phenylalanine or tryptophan. Each record gives: clone size, D gene, J gene, V gene, CDR3 DNA, CDR3 protein. The D gene is left open where the match is weak. Part of the rows lack a size; the others show once, few, many or a class for expanded clones.

abundance: .; d_gene: TRBD2; j_gene: TRBJ2-4; v_gene: TRBV25-1; CDR3nt: TGTGCCACCACCGGGCCCGGGGCTAGCGGTAACTCGAAAAACATTCAGTACTTC; CDR3aa: CATTGPGASGNSKNIQYF
abundance: many; d_gene: .; j_gene: TRBJ2-7; v_gene: TRBV20-1; CDR3nt: TGCAGTGCCCGGAAGGGGCCCTACGAGCAGTACTTC; CDR3aa: CSARKGPYEQYF
abundance: .; d_gene: .; j_gene: TRBJ1-1; v_gene: TRBV6-5; CDR3nt: TGTGCCAGCAGTTCGGCGGGATACACTGAAGCTTTCTTT; CDR3aa: CASSSAGYTEAFF
abundance: many; d_gene: .; j_gene: TRBJ2-1; v_gene: TRBV2; CDR3nt: TGTGCCAGCAGTGAAGGGTCGGAATACAATGAGCAGTTCTTC; CDR3aa: CASSEGSEYNEQFF
abundance: many; d_gene: TRBD2; j_gene: TRBJ2-7; v_gene: TRBV4-1; CDR3nt: TGCGCCAGCAGCCAAGTCCCCCCCGGGACTAGTGAATTC; CDR3aa: CASSQVPPGTSEF
abundance: many; d_gene: TRBD2; j_gene: TRBJ2-7; v_gene: TRBV20-1; CDR3nt: TGCAGTGCTAGAGAGGAGCGGGAGCCCTACGAGCAGTACTTC; CDR3aa: CSAREEREPYEQYF
abundance: many; d_gene: .; j_gene: TRBJ1-2; v_gene: TRBV7-9; CDR3nt: TGTGCCAGCAGCTCACCCGGTAGGGGGGCCTATGGCTACACCTTC; CDR3aa: CASSSPGRGAYGYTF
abundance: many; d_gene: TRBD1; j_gene: TRBJ1-1; v_gene: TRBV19; CDR3nt: TGTGCCAGTACCAAAGACAGGGGGAACACTGAAGCTTTCTTT; CDR3aa: CASTKDRGNTEAFF
abundance: many; d_gene: TRBD2; j_gene: TRBJ2-5; v_gene: TRBV5-1; CDR3nt: TGCGCCAGCAGCCCCCGTCTGGGACTAGCGGGAGAGACCCAGTACTTC; CDR3aa: CASSPRLGLAGETQYF
abundance: .; d_gene: .; j_gene: TRBJ1-6; v_gene: TRBV24-1; CDR3nt: TGTGCCACCAGTGATAATCTATATAATTCACCCCTCCACTTT; CDR3aa: CATSDNLYNSPLHF
abundance: .; d_gene: TRBD2; j_gene: TRBJ2-5; v_gene: TRBV20-1; CDR3nt: TGCAGTGCTAGAGGGACTAGCTGGAGGGGACCCCAAGAGACCCAGTACTTC; CDR3aa: CSARGTSWRGPQETQYF
abundance: many; d_gene: .; j_gene: TRBJ2-5; v_gene: TRBV5-1; CDR3nt: TGCGCCAGCAGCTTGGGGTACCAAGAGACCCAGTACTTC; CDR3aa: CASSLGYQETQYF
abundance: .; d_gene: .; j_gene: TRBJ2-7; v_gene: TRBV12-3/TRBV12-4; CDR3nt: TGTGCCAGCAGTTTGGAGAGCTCCTACGAGCAGTACTTC; CDR3aa: CASSLESSYEQYF
abundance: many; d_gene: TRBD2; j_gene: TRBJ2-1; v_gene: TRBV19; CDR3nt: TGTGCCAGGGGGACTAGCGGGGAGTCTGAGCAGTTCTTC; CDR3aa: CARGTSGESEQFF
abundance: many; d_gene: TRBD1; j_gene: TRBJ2-7; v_gene: TRBV18; CDR3nt: TGTGCCAGCTCACCACCCGGGACAGGGGGCGGGGAGCAGTACTTC; CDR3aa: CASSPPGTGGGEQYF
abundance: many; d_gene: TRBD2; j_gene: TRBJ2-1; v_gene: TRBV4-1; CDR3nt: TGCGCCAGCAGCCAAGTGCGGGAGAGCCCCTACAATGAGCAGTTCTTC; CDR3aa: CASSQVRESPYNEQFF
abundance: many; d_gene: TRBD2; j_gene: TRBJ2-2; v_gene: TRBV5-8; CDR3nt: TGTGCCAGCAGCTCCTTAGCGGGAGGGCCAACCGGGGAGCTGTTTTTT; CDR3aa: CASSSLAGGPTGELFF
abundance: many; d_gene: .; j_gene: TRBJ2-1; v_gene: TRBV4-2; CDR3nt: TGTGCCAGCAGCCTAGGGGGGAGCTCCTACAATGAGCAGTTCTTC; CDR3aa: CASSLGGSSYNEQFF
abundance: many; d_gene: .; j_gene: TRBJ2-2; v_gene: TRBV7-2; CDR3nt: TGTGCCAGCAGCTTAGAGAACACCGGGGAGCTGTTTTTT; CDR3aa: CASSLENTGELFF
abundance: many; d_gene: .; j_gene: TRBJ2-2; v_gene: TRBV3-1; CDR3nt: TGTGCCATCAGTGCCTTCGAGAACACCGGGGAGCTGTTTTTT; CDR3aa: CAISAFENTGELFF
abundance: many; d_gene: TRBD2; j_gene: TRBJ2-4; v_gene: TRBV27; CDR3nt: TGTGCCAGCAGTCCTACTAGCGGGGAAGACAAAAACATTCAGTACTTC; CDR3aa: CASSPTSGEDKNIQYF
abundance: medium-sized; d_gene: TRBD1; j_gene: TRBJ1-6; v_gene: TRBV6-1; CDR3nt: TGTGCCAGCAGTACCACCCGGGACAGCCCATCTCCCCTCCACTTT; CDR3aa: CASSTTRDSPSPLHF
abundance: many; d_gene: TRBD1; j_gene: TRBJ2-5; v_gene: TRBV4-3; CDR3nt: TGCGCCAGCAGCCAGACGACAGGGGGCCGGGAGACCCAGTACTTC; CDR3aa: CASSQTTGGRETQYF
abundance: many; d_gene: .; j_gene: TRBJ2-7; v_gene: TRBV7-9; CDR3nt: TGTGCCGCCGGGGAGGGGGTTTACGAGCAGTACTTC; CDR3aa: CAAGEGVYEQYF
abundance: medium-sized; d_gene: .; j_gene: TRBJ1-2; v_gene: TRBV6-5; CDR3nt: TGTGCCAGCAGTTACTCGGAGACGGGGCTATATGGCTACACCTTC; CDR3aa: CASSYSETGLYGYTF
abundance: many; d_gene: TRBD2; j_gene: TRBJ2-5; v_gene: TRBV7-9; CDR3nt: TGTGCCAGCAGCTTCAGGGAGGGCTTGGGGACCCAGTACTTC; CDR3aa: CASSFREGLGTQYF
abundance: medium-sized; d_gene: .; j_gene: TRBJ2-1; v_gene: TRBV2; CDR3nt: TGTGCCAGCAGCCACACAGAATACAATGAGCAGTTCTTC; CDR3aa: CASSHTEYNEQFF
abundance: medium-sized; d_gene: TRBD2; j_gene: TRBJ2-1; v_gene: TRBV6-1; CDR3nt: TGTGCCAGCAGTGAGGGAGCGGGAGGTTATGAGCAGTTCTTC; CDR3aa: CASSEGAGGYEQFF
abundance: medium-sized; d_gene: .; j_gene: TRBJ2-1; v_gene: TRBV6-2/TRBV6-3; CDR3nt: TGTGCCAGCAGTTACCCGGATGAGCAGTTCTTC; CDR3aa: CASSYPDEQFF
abundance: many; d_gene: TRBD1; j_gene: TRBJ2-7; v_gene: TRBV18; CDR3nt: TGTGCCAGCTCACCACCACAGGGGGCGCCCACTGTCGAGCAGTACTTC; CDR3aa: CASSPPQGAPTVEQYF
abundance: many; d_gene: .; j_gene: TRBJ1-1; v_gene: TRBV29-1; CDR3nt: TGCAGCGGCTGGGACCCAAGGAACACTGAAGCTTTCTTT; CDR3aa: CSGWDPRNTEAFF
abundance: many; d_gene: TRBD2; j_gene: TRBJ2-5; v_gene: TRBV6-2/TRBV6-3; CDR3nt: TGTGCCAGCAGTTACGGCGGGAGAACAGAGACCCAGTACTTC; CDR3aa: CASSYGGRTETQYF
abundance: many; d_gene: .; j_gene: TRBJ2-3; v_gene: TRBV7-6; CDR3nt: TGTGCCAGCAGCTCCCTCGAGGCAGATACGCAGTATTTT; CDR3aa: CASSSLEADTQYF
abundance: once; d_gene: TRBD2; j_gene: TRBJ2-5; v_gene: TRBV20-1; CDR3nt: TGCAGTGCTCCCAGGACGGGACTAGCTGAAGAGACCCAGTACTTC; CDR3aa: CSAPRTGLAEETQYF
abundance: medium-sized; d_gene: TRBD1; j_gene: TRBJ1-6; v_gene: TRBV6-1; CDR3nt: TGTGCCAGCCTGACAGGGGATAATTCACCCCTCCACTTT; CDR3aa: CASLTGDNSPLHF
abundance: many; d_gene: .; j_gene: TRBJ1-1; v_gene: TRBV27; CDR3nt: TGTGCCAGCAGTTTACGATCGGGGAGGACTGAAGCTTTCTTT; CDR3aa: CASSLRSGRTEAFF
abundance: many; d_gene: .; j_gene: TRBJ2-4; v_gene: TRBV29-1; CDR3nt: TGCAGCGTTCTCGAGAAGGCCAAAAACATTCAGTACTTC; CDR3aa: CSVLEKAKNIQYF
abundance: many; d_gene: .; j_gene: TRBJ2-5; v_gene: TRBV11-2; CDR3nt: TGTGCCAGCAGCTTATCAAGACAGGGCTCGGCGGGAGTGGGAGAGACCCAGTACTTC; CDR3aa: CASSLSRQGSAGVGETQYF
abundance: many; d_gene: .; j_gene: TRBJ2-4; v_gene: TRBV2; CDR3nt: TGTGCCAGCAGTCAGGGGGCCAAAAACATTCAGTACTTC; CDR3aa: CASSQGAKNIQYF
abundance: .; d_gene: .; j_gene: TRBJ2-6; v_gene: TRBV18; CDR3nt: TGTGCCAGCTCACCGGCTGGAGTTCGCCCTGGGGCCAACGTCCTGACTTTC; CDR3aa: CASSPAGVRPGANVLTF
abundance: few; d_gene: .; j_gene: TRBJ1-1; v_gene: TRBV5-1; CDR3nt: TGCGCCAGCAGCATTTCGTATGGCACTGAAGCTTTCTTT; CDR3aa: CASSISYGTEAFF
abundance: many; d_gene: .; j_gene: TRBJ1-4; v_gene: TRBV29-1; CDR3nt: TGCAGCGTTGAAGATGATCGCAGCGCAATTGGAAAACTGTTTTTT; CDR3aa: CSVEDDRSAIGKLFF
abundance: medium-sized; d_gene: TRBD2; j_gene: TRBJ2-7; v_gene: TRBV25-1; CDR3nt: TGTGCCAGCAGTCATAGCGGGGGGACCTACGAGCAGTACTTC; CDR3aa: CASSHSGGTYEQYF
abundance: many; d_gene: .; j_gene: TRBJ1-2; v_gene: TRBV7-9; CDR3nt: TGTGCCAGCAGCTTAGACGGCAGCATAAAGGGCTACACCTTC; CDR3aa: CASSLDGSIKGYTF
abundance: .; d_gene: TRBD2; j_gene: TRBJ2-7; v_gene: TRBV11-2; CDR3nt: TGTGCCAGCAGCACGCTGAGCGGGAGGAGGTCCTACGAGCAGTACTTC; CDR3aa: CASSTLSGRRSYEQYF
abundance: medium-sized; d_gene: TRBD2; j_gene: TRBJ2-7; v_gene: TRBV6-2/TRBV6-3; CDR3nt: TGTGCCAGCAGATCCTTTCCGGGACTAGCGGTTGGTCCCGAGCAGTACTTC; CDR3aa: CASRSFPGLAVGPEQYF
abundance: many; d_gene: .; j_gene: TRBJ1-1; v_gene: TRBV29-1; CDR3nt: TGCAGCGCCAGGCGGGGGGGGGAGGACACTGAAGCTTTCTTT; CDR3aa: CSARRGGEDTEAFF
abundance: many; d_gene: TRBD2; j_gene: TRBJ2-5; v_gene: TRBV12-3/TRBV12-4; CDR3nt: TGTGCCAGCAGTTTGAGTAGCGGGAGTAAAGAGACCCAGTACTTC; CDR3aa: CASSLSSGSKETQYF
abundance: many; d_gene: .; j_gene: TRBJ1-1; v_gene: TRBV28; CDR3nt: TGTGCCAGCAGTTTAGTAGGGCACCTGGGGATGAACACTGAAGCTTTCTTT; CDR3aa: CASSLVGHLGMNTEAFF